A selection of T cell receptor beta chains follows, all from one sample in a study of early T cells in non-severe SARS-CoV-2 infection. Via MiXCR, TCRdb re-called the 5' RACE reads, giving one row per CDR3 protein. The table has roughly 35,000 distinct CDR3 sequences, about 7% seen once. Sequenced material: whole blood. Receptor source: an adult who was a healthcare worker with PCR-confirmed SARS-CoV-2 infection or an uninfected control (not recorded which). Each CDR3 is given with its conserved first and last residue. Each record gives: CDR3 length, J gene, clone size, D gene, V gene, CDR3 DNA, CDR3 protein. A D gene is named only where the DNA matches it firmly. Clone size, where shown, is once, few, many, or a class for clones that have expanded.

cdr3_length: 14; j_call: TRBJ2-1; clone_size: medium-sized; d_call: -; v_call: TRBV6-2/TRBV6-3; cdr3_nt: TGTGCCAGCAGTTATGAAGACACCTACAATGAGCAGTTCTTC; cdr3_aa: CASSYEDTYNEQFF
cdr3_length: 18; j_call: TRBJ2-6; clone_size: many; d_call: -; v_call: TRBV4-1; cdr3_nt: TGCGCCAGCAGCCAAGATAACTGGGACACCTCTGGGGCCAACGTCCTGACTTTC; cdr3_aa: CASSQDNWDTSGANVLTF
cdr3_length: 13; j_call: TRBJ2-2; clone_size: few; d_call: -; v_call: TRBV29-1; cdr3_nt: TGCAGCGTAGGACAGAAGGTCAGCGGGGAGCTGTTTTTT; cdr3_aa: CSVGQKVSGELFF
cdr3_length: 14; j_call: TRBJ2-7; clone_size: many; d_call: -; v_call: TRBV5-3; cdr3_nt: TGTGCCAGAAGCTTGGACAGCGGAACCCGCGAGCAGTACTTC; cdr3_aa: CARSLDSGTREQYF
cdr3_length: 15; j_call: TRBJ1-5; clone_size: many; d_call: -; v_call: TRBV6-5; cdr3_nt: TGTGCCAGCAGTAGGGACGGCTCCCTTATTCAGCCCCAGCATTTT; cdr3_aa: CASSRDGSLIQPQHF
cdr3_length: 15; j_call: TRBJ2-3; clone_size: -; d_call: TRBD2; v_call: TRBV20-1; cdr3_nt: TGCAGTGCTCCGACTAGCGGGAGTTGGGACGATACGCAGTATTTT; cdr3_aa: CSAPTSGSWDDTQYF
cdr3_length: 15; j_call: TRBJ1-5; clone_size: few; d_call: -; v_call: TRBV12-3/TRBV12-4; cdr3_nt: TGTGCCAGCAGGCTTACCCGACAGAATAATCAGCCCCAGCATTTT; cdr3_aa: CASRLTRQNNQPQHF
cdr3_length: 15; j_call: TRBJ2-1; clone_size: many; d_call: TRBD2; v_call: TRBV5-1; cdr3_nt: TGCGCCAGCCGTGCTACCAGCGGGAGTAGCAATGAGCAGTTCTTC; cdr3_aa: CASRATSGSSNEQFF
cdr3_length: 11; j_call: TRBJ2-3; clone_size: few; d_call: -; v_call: TRBV12-3/TRBV12-4; cdr3_nt: TGTGCCAGCAGTTTAAAGGATACGCAGTATTTT; cdr3_aa: CASSLKDTQYF
cdr3_length: 16; j_call: TRBJ2-3; clone_size: many; d_call: -; v_call: TRBV20-1; cdr3_nt: TGCAGTGCTAGAGGAGTTCGGGATCCTAGCACAGATACGCAGTATTTT; cdr3_aa: CSARGVRDPSTDTQYF
cdr3_length: 14; j_call: TRBJ1-5; clone_size: many; d_call: -; v_call: TRBV30; cdr3_nt: TGTGCCTGGAACAGGGACGAGTCCAATCAGCCCCAGCATTTT; cdr3_aa: CAWNRDESNQPQHF
cdr3_length: 14; j_call: TRBJ2-7; clone_size: -; d_call: TRBD1; v_call: TRBV5-1; cdr3_nt: TGCGCCAGCAGCTTGGGGGACAGGGGATCCGAGCAGTACTTC; cdr3_aa: CASSLGDRGSEQYF
cdr3_length: 11; j_call: TRBJ1-1; clone_size: -; d_call: -; v_call: TRBV20-1; cdr3_nt: TGCAGTGCTAGTGGGAACACTGAAGCTTTCTTT; cdr3_aa: CSASGNTEAFF
cdr3_length: 13; j_call: TRBJ1-6; clone_size: many; d_call: -; v_call: TRBV10-1; cdr3_nt: TGCGCCAGCAGGAGGGTCGCGGATTCACCCCTCCACTTT; cdr3_aa: CASRRVADSPLHF
cdr3_length: 15; j_call: TRBJ1-5; clone_size: many; d_call: -; v_call: TRBV7-3; cdr3_nt: TGTGCCAGCAGCCAGGACGGTTATAGCAATCAGCCCCAGCATTTT; cdr3_aa: CASSQDGYSNQPQHF
cdr3_length: 12; j_call: TRBJ2-7; clone_size: few; d_call: TRBD2; v_call: TRBV28; cdr3_nt: TGTGCCACGGGCGGGGGGTCGTACGAGCAGTACTTC; cdr3_aa: CATGGGSYEQYF
cdr3_length: 16; j_call: TRBJ2-7; clone_size: -; d_call: TRBD2; v_call: TRBV11-2; cdr3_nt: TGTGCCAGCAGCACAGGACTAGCGGGCTTTACCTACGAGCAGTACTTC; cdr3_aa: CASSTGLAGFTYEQYF
cdr3_length: 14; j_call: TRBJ1-1; clone_size: many; d_call: -; v_call: TRBV5-1; cdr3_nt: TGCGCCAGCAGCTTGCGCGATTCTGGCACTGAAGCTTTCTTT; cdr3_aa: CASSLRDSGTEAFF
cdr3_length: 14; j_call: TRBJ2-5; clone_size: few; d_call: -; v_call: TRBV7-9; cdr3_nt: TGTGCCAGCAGCAGGTCGGAGTACCAAGAGACCCAGTACTTC; cdr3_aa: CASSRSEYQETQYF
cdr3_length: 13; j_call: TRBJ2-1; clone_size: few; d_call: -; v_call: TRBV4-2; cdr3_nt: TGTGCCAGCAGCCAAGACAGGGGTGATGAGCAGTTCTTC; cdr3_aa: CASSQDRGDEQFF
cdr3_length: 14; j_call: TRBJ1-2; clone_size: many; d_call: -; v_call: TRBV20-1; cdr3_nt: TGCAGTGCTAGTCCCGGTCCAGGCAACTATGGCTACACCTTC; cdr3_aa: CSASPGPGNYGYTF
cdr3_length: 14; j_call: TRBJ2-2; clone_size: few; d_call: -; v_call: TRBV30; cdr3_nt: TGTGCCTGGAGTGTACGACTGTACACCGGGGAGCTGTTTTTT; cdr3_aa: CAWSVRLYTGELFF
cdr3_length: 13; j_call: TRBJ1-1; clone_size: few; d_call: -; v_call: TRBV28; cdr3_nt: TGTGCCAGCATCCGGGGCTCGTTCACTGAAGCTTTCTTT; cdr3_aa: CASIRGSFTEAFF
cdr3_length: 14; j_call: TRBJ2-5; clone_size: few; d_call: -; v_call: TRBV7-9; cdr3_nt: TGTGCCAGCAGCTTAGCTGCGGGAAGAGAGACCCAGTACTTC; cdr3_aa: CASSLAAGRETQYF
cdr3_length: 17; j_call: TRBJ2-6; clone_size: many; d_call: -; v_call: TRBV7-9; cdr3_nt: TGTGCCAGCACCCTATGGGGATTCGGCGCTGGGGCCAACGTCCTGACTTTC; cdr3_aa: CASTLWGFGAGANVLTF
cdr3_length: 14; j_call: TRBJ2-5; clone_size: -; d_call: TRBD1; v_call: TRBV20-1; cdr3_nt: TGCAGTGCTAGTTATCAGGGGGCGGGGGAGACCCAGTACTTC; cdr3_aa: CSASYQGAGETQYF
cdr3_length: 14; j_call: TRBJ2-2; clone_size: few; d_call: TRBD2; v_call: TRBV5-4; cdr3_nt: TGTGCCAGCAGCACCGGGGGGATCACCGGGGAGCTGTTTTTT; cdr3_aa: CASSTGGITGELFF
cdr3_length: 13; j_call: TRBJ2-7; clone_size: medium-sized; d_call: -; v_call: TRBV5-4; cdr3_nt: TGTGCCAGCAGCTTGATCGGGACGGGCGAGCAGTACTTC; cdr3_aa: CASSLIGTGEQYF
cdr3_length: 14; j_call: TRBJ1-2; clone_size: -; d_call: TRBD1; v_call: TRBV7-9; cdr3_nt: TGTGCCAGCAGCTCGGGACAGTACTTCGATGGCTACACCTTC; cdr3_aa: CASSSGQYFDGYTF
cdr3_length: 15; j_call: TRBJ2-2; clone_size: few; d_call: -; v_call: TRBV3-1; cdr3_nt: TGTGCCAGCAGCCAAGATGGAGGTACCACCGGGGAGCTGTTTTTT; cdr3_aa: CASSQDGGTTGELFF
cdr3_length: 16; j_call: TRBJ2-7; clone_size: -; d_call: -; v_call: TRBV12-3/TRBV12-4; cdr3_nt: TGTGCCAGCAGTTTGGGGTCGCAGGAGGTTCCCTACGAGCAGTACTTC; cdr3_aa: CASSLGSQEVPYEQYF
cdr3_length: 13; j_call: TRBJ1-1; clone_size: many; d_call: -; v_call: TRBV12-3/TRBV12-4; cdr3_nt: TGTGCCAGCATCTTCGGGGAGAACACTGAAGCTTTCTTT; cdr3_aa: CASIFGENTEAFF
cdr3_length: 15; j_call: TRBJ1-6; clone_size: many; d_call: TRBD1; v_call: TRBV12-3/TRBV12-4; cdr3_nt: TGTGCCAGCAGCCGGGACAGCTCCTATAATTCACCCCTCCACTTT; cdr3_aa: CASSRDSSYNSPLHF
cdr3_length: 16; j_call: TRBJ1-3; clone_size: many; d_call: -; v_call: TRBV7-8; cdr3_nt: TGTGCCAGCAGCTTAAATGGGGGCCAATCTGGAAACACCATATATTTT; cdr3_aa: CASSLNGGQSGNTIYF
cdr3_length: 15; j_call: TRBJ2-5; clone_size: -; d_call: -; v_call: TRBV20-1; cdr3_nt: TGCAGTGCTAGGATTACGGGCGGCTCGTTGGAGACCCAGTACTTC; cdr3_aa: CSARITGGSLETQYF
cdr3_length: 14; j_call: TRBJ2-2; clone_size: large; d_call: -; v_call: TRBV15; cdr3_nt: TGTGCCACCAGCTTCTCGGACGAGGCCGGGGAGCTGTTTTTT; cdr3_aa: CATSFSDEAGELFF
cdr3_length: 14; j_call: TRBJ1-1; clone_size: many; d_call: -; v_call: TRBV7-9; cdr3_nt: TGTGCCAGCAGCCCAAAGGACAGAGGCACTGAAGCTTTCTTT; cdr3_aa: CASSPKDRGTEAFF
cdr3_length: 15; j_call: TRBJ2-7; clone_size: many; d_call: TRBD2; v_call: TRBV11-2; cdr3_nt: TGTGCCAGCAGCTTAAGTCTAGCGGGTACCTACGAGCAGTACTTC; cdr3_aa: CASSLSLAGTYEQYF
cdr3_length: 14; j_call: TRBJ2-1; clone_size: -; d_call: -; v_call: TRBV3-1; cdr3_nt: TGTGCCAGCAGCCAGGCGCTCTCCTACAATGAGCAGTTCTTC; cdr3_aa: CASSQALSYNEQFF
cdr3_length: 11; j_call: TRBJ2-5; clone_size: many; d_call: -; v_call: TRBV5-1; cdr3_nt: TGCGCCAGCAGCCTGATGGAGACCCAGTACTTC; cdr3_aa: CASSLMETQYF
cdr3_length: 15; j_call: TRBJ2-5; clone_size: few; d_call: TRBD2; v_call: TRBV5-1; cdr3_nt: TGCGCCAGCAGCTCCACCGGGAGGGAAAGCGAGACCCAGTACTTC; cdr3_aa: CASSSTGRESETQYF
cdr3_length: 14; j_call: TRBJ2-1; clone_size: many; d_call: -; v_call: TRBV10-1; cdr3_nt: TGCGCCAGCAGTGAGGGGGGGTCCTACAATGAGCAGTTCTTC; cdr3_aa: CASSEGGSYNEQFF
cdr3_length: 14; j_call: TRBJ2-3; clone_size: many; d_call: TRBD2; v_call: TRBV6-4; cdr3_nt: TGTGCCAGCAGTGGGGTAGCGGGAGCAGATACGCAGTATTTT; cdr3_aa: CASSGVAGADTQYF
cdr3_length: 15; j_call: TRBJ2-7; clone_size: few; d_call: TRBD2; v_call: TRBV4-1; cdr3_nt: TGCGCCAGCAGCCAAGGCGGCGGGAGGGCCTACGAGCAGTACTTC; cdr3_aa: CASSQGGGRAYEQYF
cdr3_length: 13; j_call: TRBJ1-6; clone_size: many; d_call: -; v_call: TRBV20-1; cdr3_nt: TGCAGTGCTAGACAGGGGCCCAATTCACCCCTCCACTTT; cdr3_aa: CSARQGPNSPLHF
cdr3_length: 16; j_call: TRBJ1-1; clone_size: many; d_call: -; v_call: TRBV6-1; cdr3_nt: TGTGCCAGCAGTGAACGACAGACCACTATGAACACTGAAGCTTTCTTT; cdr3_aa: CASSERQTTMNTEAFF
cdr3_length: 13; j_call: TRBJ2-1; clone_size: many; d_call: -; v_call: TRBV20-1; cdr3_nt: TGCAGTGCTAGGGTGGCCAACGGGAATGAGCAGTTCTTC; cdr3_aa: CSARVANGNEQFF
cdr3_length: 11; j_call: TRBJ1-1; clone_size: many; d_call: -; v_call: TRBV28; cdr3_nt: TGTGCCAGCACTATTGGGGGAGAAGCTTTCTTT; cdr3_aa: CASTIGGEAFF
cdr3_length: 14; j_call: TRBJ2-7; clone_size: many; d_call: TRBD2; v_call: TRBV12-3/TRBV12-4; cdr3_nt: TGTGCCAGCAGTTCCGGGACTAGCGCCTACGAGCAGTACTTC; cdr3_aa: CASSSGTSAYEQYF
cdr3_length: 16; j_call: TRBJ2-1; clone_size: few; d_call: TRBD1; v_call: TRBV4-2; cdr3_nt: TGTGCCAGCAGCCAGGGGGACAGGGTCCCTTACAATGAGCAGTTCTTC; cdr3_aa: CASSQGDRVPYNEQFF
cdr3_length: 15; j_call: TRBJ2-3; clone_size: many; d_call: -; v_call: TRBV29-1; cdr3_nt: TGCAGCGTGGGGGGGACATACGAAAACACAGATACGCAGTATTTT; cdr3_aa: CSVGGTYENTDTQYF